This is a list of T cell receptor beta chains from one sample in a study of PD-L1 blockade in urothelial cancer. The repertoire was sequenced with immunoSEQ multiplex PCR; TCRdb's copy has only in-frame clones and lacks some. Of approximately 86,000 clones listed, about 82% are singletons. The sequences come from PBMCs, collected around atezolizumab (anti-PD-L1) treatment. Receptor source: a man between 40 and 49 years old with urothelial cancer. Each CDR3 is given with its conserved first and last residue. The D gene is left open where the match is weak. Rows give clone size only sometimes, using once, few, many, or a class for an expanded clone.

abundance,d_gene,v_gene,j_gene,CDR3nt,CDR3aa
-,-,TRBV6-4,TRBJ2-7,TGTGCCAGCAGTGAGACAGGAGTCCCGCCCTACGAGCAGTACTTC,CASSETGVPPYEQYF
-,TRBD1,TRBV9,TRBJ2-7,TGTGCCAGCAGCGTGTCACAGGGGTCTGACTACGAGCAGTACTTC,CASSVSQGSDYEQYF
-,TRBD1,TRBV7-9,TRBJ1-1,TGTGCCAGCAGCTTAGATGGGACAGCAAACACTGAAGCTTTCTTT,CASSLDGTANTEAFF
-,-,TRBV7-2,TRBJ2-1,TGTGCCAGCAGCTTAGCCGGGGGAAATGAGCAGTTCTTC,CASSLAGGNEQFF
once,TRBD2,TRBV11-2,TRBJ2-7,TGTGCCAGCAGTTCTCTAGCGGGACAGAACGAGCAGTACTTC,CASSSLAGQNEQYF
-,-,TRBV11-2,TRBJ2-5,TGTGCCAGCAGCTTAGTCAGTTTGCGGAGCGACCAAGAGACCCAGTACTTC,CASSLVSLRSDQETQYF
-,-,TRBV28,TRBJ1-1,TGTGCCAGCAGCTCCCGACAGACGAACACTGAAGCTTTCTTT,CASSSRQTNTEAFF
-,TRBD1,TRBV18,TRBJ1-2,TGTGCCAGCTCACCGCTGGACAGGGCCTCGGACTATGGCTACACCTTC,CASSPLDRASDYGYTF
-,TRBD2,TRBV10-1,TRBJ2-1,TGCGCCAGCAGCGGACTAGGGGAGCAGTTCTTC,CASSGLGEQFF
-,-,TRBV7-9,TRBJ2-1,TGTGCCAGCAGCTTCGGGGGAGCCGGATCCAATGAGCAGTTCTTC,CASSFGGAGSNEQFF
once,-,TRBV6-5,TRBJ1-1,TGTGCCAGCAGCCCCTATCGGAGGAACACTGAAGCTTTCTTT,CASSPYRRNTEAFF
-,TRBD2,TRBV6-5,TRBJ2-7,TGTGCCAGCAGAGTGCCGGGGACTACCTACGAGCAGTACTTC,CASRVPGTTYEQYF
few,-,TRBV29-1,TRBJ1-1,TGCAGCGTTGATCCCAGGGAAGGGACTGAAGCTTTCTTT,CSVDPREGTEAFF
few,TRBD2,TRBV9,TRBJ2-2,TGTGCCAGCAGCCTTAGGGAGGGCAGGGTCAGCACCGGGGAGCTGTTTTTT,CASSLREGRVSTGELFF
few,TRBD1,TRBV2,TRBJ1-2,TGTGCCAGCAGTCCCACACAGACAGGGGCCTATGGCTACACCTTC,CASSPTQTGAYGYTF
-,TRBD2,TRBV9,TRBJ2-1,TGTGCCAGCAGCCATACCGGGACTAGCGGGACTGAGCAGTTCTTC,CASSHTGTSGTEQFF
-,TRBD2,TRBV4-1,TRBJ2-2,TGCGCCAGCAGCCAGGAGACTAGCGGGAGCGTCAACACCGGGGAGCTGTTTTTT,CASSQETSGSVNTGELFF
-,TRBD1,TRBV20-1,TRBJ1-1,TGCAGTGCTGCGTCGGACAGGGAAGCTTTCTTT,CSAASDREAFF
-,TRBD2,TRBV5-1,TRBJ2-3,TGCGCCAGCACCGGTGGGGGGAGGGCCGGGACAGATACGCAGTATTTT,CASTGGGRAGTDTQYF
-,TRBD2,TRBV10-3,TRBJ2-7,TGTGCCAGCGAGGGACTTCAGCGGGATGGTCTGGTCTACGAGCAGTACTTC,CASEGLQRDGLVYEQYF
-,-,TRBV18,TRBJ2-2,TGTGCCAGCTCAGCACCCCCGGGTACCGGGGAGCTGTTTTTT,CASSAPPGTGELFF
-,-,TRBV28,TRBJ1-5,TGTGCCAGCAGCCCCCCGAGCAATCAGCCCCAGCATTTT,CASSPPSNQPQHF
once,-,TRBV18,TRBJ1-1,TGTGCCAGCTCACCCAACACAGGGAGTACTGAAGCTTTCTTT,CASSPNTGSTEAFF
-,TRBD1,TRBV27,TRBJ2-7,TGTGCCAGCAGCAGTCCCGACAGGGGAGCATACGAGCAGTACTTC,CASSSPDRGAYEQYF
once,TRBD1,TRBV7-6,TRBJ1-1,TGTGCCAGCAGCTTAGCAACGGGACAGGGATTCTCTTGGTCTGAAGCTTTCTTT,CASSLATGQGFSWSEAFF
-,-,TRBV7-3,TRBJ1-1,TGTGCCAGCAGCTTTATGGGGGGGGACACTGAAGCTTTCTTT,CASSFMGGDTEAFF
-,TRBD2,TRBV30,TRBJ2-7,TGTGCCTGGAATAACTTAGCGGGGAGCTCCTACGAGCAGTACTTC,CAWNNLAGSSYEQYF